These 15 T cell receptor beta chains came from one sample sequenced in a study of blood T cell repertoires in COVID-19. Repertoires were generated with immunoSEQ multiplex PCR, while TCRdb's copy carries only in-frame clones and drops some. Altogether some 130,000 clones are present, approximately 88% being singletons, with the ten largest covering about 2%. The sequenced material came from peripheral blood. The receptors were gathered from a man aged 70-80 years with active COVID-19.

The CDR3 bases are TGTGCCAGCAGTGAGGGCCTTATTAATGAAAAACTGTTTTTT. This translates into CASSEGLINEKLFF. The genes are TRBV2 and TRBJ1-4; D is uncertain. The CDR3 is 14 amino acids. Trimming left V 3 bases short and J 4 bases short, with 9 bases between. Germline V gene data show CDR1 as SNHLY and CDR2 as FYNNEI.

This chain uses TRBV5-1 with TRBJ2-1; 9 positions match TRBD2. Trimming removed 4 bases from V and 4 bases from J; junction bases left unmatched: 9. The CDR3 covers 16 residues. The germline gives CDR1 SGHRS, CDR2 YFSETQ. The CDR3 sequence: CASSAFWSGGYNEQFF. DNA for the CDR3: TGCGCCAGCAGCGCGTTCTGGAGCGGGGGGTACAATGAGCAGTTCTTC.

The chain uses TRBV20-1 and TRBJ2-3; the match to TRBD2 covers 7 bases. With V trimmed by 3 bases and J by 2 bases, 5 bases remained unmatched. Germline loops: CDR1 DFQATT, CDR2 SNEGSKA (reference sequence). The CDR3 contains 14 residues. The DNA of the CDR3 is TGCAGTGCTAGTGGGGCGGGGGTCACAGATACGCAGTATTTT. Amino acids: CSASGAGVTDTQYF.

The chain combines TRBV15 with TRBJ1-4; 11 bases agree with TRBD1. The CDR3 has 16 amino acids. V lost 0 bases, J lost 8 bases, and 5 bases stayed unmatched. The germline V gene encodes CDR1 LNHNV and CDR2 YYDKDF (reference sequence). The chain's CDR3 is CATSRDLGTGGEKLFF. For the CDR3, the DNA is TGTGCCACCAGCAGAGATCTCGGGACAGGGGGAGAAAAACTGTTTTTT. The variable domain in full, completed from reference TRBV15 and TRBJ1-4, reads DAMVIQNPRYQVTQFGKPVTLSCSQTLNHNVMYWYQQKSSQAPKLLFHYYDKDFNNEADTPDNFQSRRPNTSFCFLDIRSPGLGDTAMYLCATSRDLGTGGEKLFFGSGTQLSVL.

The chain combines TRBV4-2 with TRBJ1-2; perhaps TRBD1 as D (5 bases). Germline CDR1 is LGHNA and CDR2 is YNFKEQ. The germline V and J ends were trimmed by 2 bases and 8 bases, with 12 bases remaining between them. The CDR3 spans 13 residues. In DNA, the CDR3 is TGTGCCAGCAGCCAAAACGGGGCGGGGGGCTACACCTTC. Its translation is CASSQNGAGGYTF.

This chain connects TRBV28 to TRBJ1-1, with D possibly matching TRBD1 (6 bases). The CDR3 extends over 13 amino acids. The V gene lost 5 bases and the J gene lost 8 bases, with 15 bases spanning the gap. Germline V lookup: CDR1 MDHEN, CDR2 SYDVKM. CDR3 nucleotides: TGTGCCAGCAGTCTCCCGACAGGTTTCGAAGCTTTCTTT. Amino acids: CASSLPTGFEAFF.

This clone has a single count. The genes are TRBV12-3 or TRBV12-4 and TRBJ2-7; 7 bases map to TRBD2. The junction had 6 bases not matched to a gene; V was cut back by 5 bases and J by 5 bases. The CDR3 is made up of 13 amino acids. As DNA, the CDR3 is TGTGCCAGCAGTACCCCCCGGGGGGACGAGCAGTACTTC. Amino acid sequence: CASSTPRGDEQYF.

In its sample, this clone was seen once. DNA of the CDR3: TGCGCCAGCAGCTTGGCGGGATTTGGCAATGAGCAGTTCTTC. It codes for CASSLAGFGNEQFF. The chain couples TRBV5-1 to TRBJ2-1; maybe TRBD2 (5 bases). CDR1 and CDR2 from the germline V gene are SGHRS and YFSETQ. Trimming left V 0 bases short and J 6 bases short, with 10 bases between. This CDR3 region has 14 residues.

This CDR3 reads CASSYGQGKNTEAFF. CDR3 nucleotides: TGTGCCAGCAGTTATGGACAGGGGAAGAACACTGAAGCTTTCTTT. This sequence joins TRBV6-5 and TRBJ1-1; 9 bases align to TRBD1. The germline CDR1 and CDR2 sequences are MNHEY and SVGAGI. V was pared by 3 bases and J by 1 base, with 3 bases of the junction left unmatched. The CDR3 length is 15 residues.

The chain joins TRBV6-5 to TRBJ2-2; D is perhaps TRBD2 (5 bases). Germline V lookup: CDR1 MNHEY, CDR2 SVGAGI. The ends were cut back, 7 bases at V and 1 base at J, with 13 bases in the middle. The CDR3 loop spans 15 amino acids. The DNA of the CDR3 is TGTGCCAGCACCAAGGGTGGGAGGAACACCGGGGAGCTGTTTTTT. It specifies CASTKGGRNTGELFF.

The chain is built from TRBV20-1 and TRBJ1-3; tentatively, D is TRBD1 (5 bases). The CDR3 extends over 16 amino acids. V dropped 3 bases and J dropped 4 bases, with 19 bases sitting between them. Germline values: CDR1 DFQATT, CDR2 SNEGSKA (reference sequence). This CDR3 is CSASSEGLITGNTIYF. The DNA for the CDR3 is TGCAGTGCTAGTTCTGAGGGACTGATTACGGGAAACACCATATATTTT.

The CDR3 here is CASSPDTDGYTF. As DNA, the CDR3 is TGTGCCAGCAGTCCCGACACGGATGGCTACACCTTC. The rearrangement joins TRBV28 to TRBJ1-2; the D is unclear. V gave up 5 bases and J gave up 6 bases, with 10 bases separating them. This CDR3 contains 12 residues. Germline CDR1 is MDHEN and CDR2 is SYDVKM.

This chain links TRBV5-1 with TRBJ2-3; TRBD1 matches 8 bases. The CDR3 has 14 amino acids. Germline V gene sequence: CDR1 SGHRS, CDR2 YFSETQ. V shed 10 bases, J shed 1 base, and the junction held 8 bases outside the gene matches. The CDR3 DNA sequence: TGCGCCGGCGAGGGACAGGAGTGCACAGATACGCAGTATTTT. Translated, it gives CAGEGQECTDTQYF.

In this sample, this clone turned up a few times. The chain combines TRBV30 with TRBJ2-7, with a possible D match to TRBD1 (5 bases). The CDR3 runs to 13 residues. Germline V gene lookup returns CDR1 GTSNPN and CDR2 SVGIG (reference sequence). The V end lost 4 bases, the J end lost 2 bases, and 12 bases lay between the germline ends. CDR3 region: CAWTLGRTYEQYF. In DNA, the CDR3 is TGTGCCTGGACCCTGGGGCGGACCTACGAGCAGTACTTC.

This chain uses TRBV2 with TRBJ1-6, with D tentatively TRBD1 (6 bases). Trimming shortened V by 5 bases and J by 14 bases, and 16 bases separated the two germline ends. The CDR3 is 13 amino acids. In germline, CDR1 is SNHLY, CDR2 FYNNEI. This CDR3 is CASSRDTLAALHF. CDR3 nucleotide sequence: TGTGCCAGCAGTCGGGACACCCTAGCGGCCCTCCACTTT. The whole variable domain, filled in from reference TRBV2 and TRBJ1-6, reads EPEVTQTPSHQVTQMGQEVILRCVPISNHLYFYWYRQILGQKVEFLVSFYNNEISEKSEIFDDQFSVERPDGSNFTLKIRSTKLEDSAMYFCASSRDTLAALHFGNGTRLTVT.